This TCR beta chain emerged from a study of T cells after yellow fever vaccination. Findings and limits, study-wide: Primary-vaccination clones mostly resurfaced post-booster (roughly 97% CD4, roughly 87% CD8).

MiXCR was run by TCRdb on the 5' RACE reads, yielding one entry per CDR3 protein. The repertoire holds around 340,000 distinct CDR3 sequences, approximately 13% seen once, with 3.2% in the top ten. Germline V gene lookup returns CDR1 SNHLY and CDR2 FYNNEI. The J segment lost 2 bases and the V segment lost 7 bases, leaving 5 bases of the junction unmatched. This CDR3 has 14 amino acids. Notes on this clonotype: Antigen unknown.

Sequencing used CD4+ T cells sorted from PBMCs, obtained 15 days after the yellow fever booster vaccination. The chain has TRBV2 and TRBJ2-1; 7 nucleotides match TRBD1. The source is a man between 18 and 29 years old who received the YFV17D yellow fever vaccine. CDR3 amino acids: CASIQTGTYNEQFF. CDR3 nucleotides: TGTGCCAGCATTCAGACAGGGACCTACAATGAGCAGTTCTTC.